Each of the 8 T cell receptor beta chains below was sequenced from the same sample in a study of human T cells and chemical hapten exposure. TCRdb itself ran the RACE reads through MiXCR, one entry per CDR3 protein. The sample lists approximately 80,000 distinct CDR3 sequences, approximately 11% seen once, with roughly 3.7% in the top ten. Time point: patch test 3, about 24 weeks after DPC sensitization. The treatment here: therapeutic diphenylcyclopropenone sensitization with weekly scalp DPC. The material was whole blood, obtained in connection with sensitization to the hapten diphenylcyclopropenone (DPC). The receptors derive from a woman in her forties or fifties with alopecia areata. Some clones in this sample may be carry-over from other donors' samples.

About this clonotype: Just one base apart from a much larger clone, this may be a read error. The chain uses TRBV20-1 and TRBJ2-7; 7 positions agree with TRBD2. The trim removed 5 bases at V and 4 bases at J, leaving 11 bases unmatched. The CDR3 spans 14 residues. The V gene's germline CDR1 is DFQATT and CDR2 SNEGSKA (reference sequence). The CDR3 DNA sequence: TGCAGTGCTCGGCTAACGGGAGGTTCATACGAGCAGTACTTC. Residues: CSARLTGGSYEQYF.

The CDR3 sequence: CASSTLAEGPYEQYF. CDR3 nucleotides: TGTGCCAGCAGCACACTAGCGGAGGGCCCCTACGAGCAGTACTTC. The V gene is TRBV7-9, the J gene TRBJ2-7; TRBD2 matches 8 bases. After removal of 5 bases from V and 2 bases from J, the junction contained 8 bases not matched to a gene. Germline loops: CDR1 SEHNR, CDR2 FQNEAQ (reference sequence). This CDR3 is 15 amino acids long.

The chain employs TRBV5-5 and TRBJ2-7, with TRBD2 as a possible D gene (6 bases). The CDR3 length is 14 residues. Germline lookup yields CDR1 SGHKS and CDR2 YYEKEE (reference sequence). Trimming shortened V by 2 bases and J by 6 bases, and 15 bases separated the two germline ends. This chain's CDR3 is CASSFPGLPSEQYF. The CDR3 nucleotides read TGTGCCAGCAGCTTTCCGGGACTTCCTTCCGAGCAGTACTTC.

This clonotype was seen ten or more times. This chain uses TRBV4-2 with TRBJ1-4, with no clear D. The CDR3 is 14 residues long. CDR1 is LGHNA, CDR2 YNFKEQ, per germline. Trimming took off 2 bases at V and 7 bases at J, with 11 bases between the two ends. The CDR3 DNA follows: TGTGCCAGCAGCCAACTCCGGGGTAGTGAAAAACTGTTTTTT. Translated, it gives CASSQLRGSEKLFF.

This clonotype has just a few counts. This chain uses TRBV27 with TRBJ2-1; 10 bases match TRBD2. The germline V gene has CDR1 MNHEY and CDR2 SMNVEV (reference sequence). The CDR3 is made up of 16 amino acids. J gave up 10 bases and V 8 bases, and 17 bases lay outside the gene matches. Here the CDR3 reads CASQSLAGVPQREQFF. The CDR3 region has the DNA TGTGCCAGCCAGTCTCTAGCGGGGGTACCCCAGCGGGAGCAGTTCTTC.

This clonotype was counted between two and nine times. The chain uses TRBV7-6 and TRBJ2-7; 11 bases line up with TRBD2. The germline CDR1 and CDR2 sequences are SGHVS and FNYEAQ. J lost 6 bases, V lost 6 bases, and 10 bases had no gene match. The CDR3 has 15 amino acids. Here the CDR3 reads CASRQSRGTSGEQYF. CDR3 bases: TGTGCCAGCAGACAAAGCCGAGGGACTAGCGGCGAGCAGTACTTC.

This clonotype was recorded a few times. The chain joins TRBV3-1 to TRBJ1-1; 8 nucleotides align to TRBD1. This CDR3 is built from 15 residues. Germline V gene data show CDR1 as LGHDT and CDR2 as YNNKEL (reference sequence). The V segment lost 2 bases and the J segment 5 bases; nucleotides outside the gene matches: 7. The CDR3 DNA reads TGTGCCAGCAGCCAATTTGACAGGGGAGGAACTGAAGCTTTCTTT. Protein: CASSQFDRGGTEAFF. Based on the CDR3 plus reference TRBV3-1 and TRBJ1-1, the full variable domain is DTAVSQTPKYLVTQMGNDKSIKCEQNLGHDTMYWYKQDSKKFLKIMFSYNNKELIINETVPNRFSPKSPDKAHLNLHINSLELGDSAVYFCASSQFDRGGTEAFFGQGTRLTVV.

V gene TRBV6-1 combines with J gene TRBJ1-2; no definite D call. The V gene's germline CDR1 is MNHNS and CDR2 SASEGT. V dropped 2 bases and J dropped 8 bases, with 24 bases sitting between them. This CDR3 spans 17 amino acids. Here the CDR3 reads CASSEWSGYRDSRGYTF. The DNA of the CDR3 is TGTGCCAGCAGTGAATGGTCGGGGTACCGGGATTCAAGAGGCTACACCTTC.